Below, 2 T cell receptor beta chains from the same sample are listed, as sequenced in a study of Ad26.COV2.S vaccination and SARS-CoV-2 variants. Treatment: some 19 received Ad26.COV2.S at low or high dose, single or two shots; about 5 received placebo; per-sample allocation not given. Collection of samples fell on day 63 after the first vaccine or placebo injection. TCRdb's copy holds only in-frame clones and misses some; the assay was immunoSEQ multiplex PCR. This repertoire shows roughly 350,000 clones, 65% to 90% found once; its top ten account for around 10%. Sequencing was performed on peripheral blood, taken in a trial of Ad26.COV2.S vaccine versus placebo. Every receptor here comes from a person aged 18 to 59 who received the Ad26.COV2.S COVID-19 vaccine or a placebo.

J is TRBJ2-5 and V is TRBV15, with D maybe TRBD1 (6 bases). Deletions cut 5 bases from V and 1 base from J, with 11 bases between. This CDR3 comprises 14 residues. Germline assignment: CDR1 LNHNV and CDR2 YYDKDF (reference sequence). The CDR3 loop is CATSVDRFQETQYF. The CDR3 DNA follows: TGTGCCACCAGCGTGGACAGATTCCAAGAGACCCAGTACTTC.

The DNA of the CDR3 is TGTGCCAGTAGTATTGGAGACAGGGTGGTGAATGGCTACACCTTC. Its protein is CASSIGDRVVNGYTF. The chain couples TRBV19 to TRBJ1-2; 7 bases are shared with TRBD1. There are 15 residues in the CDR3. CDR1 is LNHDA, CDR2 SQIVND, per germline (reference sequence). The J segment lost 6 bases and the V segment lost 3 bases, leaving 10 bases of the junction unmatched.